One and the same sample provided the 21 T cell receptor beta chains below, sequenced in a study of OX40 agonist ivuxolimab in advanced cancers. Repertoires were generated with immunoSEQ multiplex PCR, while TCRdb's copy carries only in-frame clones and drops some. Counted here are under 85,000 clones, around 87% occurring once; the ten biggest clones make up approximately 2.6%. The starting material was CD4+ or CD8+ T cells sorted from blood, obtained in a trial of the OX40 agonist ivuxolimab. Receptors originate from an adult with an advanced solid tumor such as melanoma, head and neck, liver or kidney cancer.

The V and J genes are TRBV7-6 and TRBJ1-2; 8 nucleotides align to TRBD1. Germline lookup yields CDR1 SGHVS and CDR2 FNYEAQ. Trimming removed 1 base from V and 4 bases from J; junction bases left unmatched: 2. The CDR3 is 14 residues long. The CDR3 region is CASSLDDRGYGYTF. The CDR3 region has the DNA TGTGCCAGCAGCTTAGACGACAGGGGCTATGGCTACACCTTC.

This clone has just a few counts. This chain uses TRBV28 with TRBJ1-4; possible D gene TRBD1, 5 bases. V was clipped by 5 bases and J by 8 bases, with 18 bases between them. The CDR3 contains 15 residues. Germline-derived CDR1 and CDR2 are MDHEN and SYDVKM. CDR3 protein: CASSVNGGGNEKLFF. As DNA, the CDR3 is TGTGCCAGCAGTGTGAATGGGGGAGGTAACGAAAAACTGTTTTTT.

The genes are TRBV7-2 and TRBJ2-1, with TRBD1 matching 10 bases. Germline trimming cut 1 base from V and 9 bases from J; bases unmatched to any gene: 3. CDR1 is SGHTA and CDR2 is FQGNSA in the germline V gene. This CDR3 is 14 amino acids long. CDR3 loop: CASSLGQGAGEQFF. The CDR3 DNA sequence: TGTGCCAGCAGCTTAGGACAGGGGGCGGGTGAGCAGTTCTTC.

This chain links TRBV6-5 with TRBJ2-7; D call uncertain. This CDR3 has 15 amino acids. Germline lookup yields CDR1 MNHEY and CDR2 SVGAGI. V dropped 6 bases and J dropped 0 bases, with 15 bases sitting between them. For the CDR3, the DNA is TGTGCCAGCAGGCCAACGACGGAAAGCTCCTACGAGCAGTACTTC. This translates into CASRPTTESSYEQYF.

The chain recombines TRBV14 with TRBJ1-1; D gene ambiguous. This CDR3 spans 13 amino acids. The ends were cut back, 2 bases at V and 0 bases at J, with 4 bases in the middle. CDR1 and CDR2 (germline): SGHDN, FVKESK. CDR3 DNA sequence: TGTGCCAGCAGCCAAAGCTTGAACACTGAAGCTTTCTTT. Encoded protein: CASSQSLNTEAFF.

The CDR3 bases are TGCGCCAGCAGCCAAGTCCACCGGTCTTGGGACGAGCAGTACTTC. Protein product: CASSQVHRSWDEQYF. This rearrangement joins TRBV4-1 to TRBJ2-7; the D is unclear. Germline V CDR1 and CDR2: MGHRA, YSYEKL. The CDR3 extends over 15 amino acids. Trimming took 1 base from V and 5 from J, leaving 15 bases between them.

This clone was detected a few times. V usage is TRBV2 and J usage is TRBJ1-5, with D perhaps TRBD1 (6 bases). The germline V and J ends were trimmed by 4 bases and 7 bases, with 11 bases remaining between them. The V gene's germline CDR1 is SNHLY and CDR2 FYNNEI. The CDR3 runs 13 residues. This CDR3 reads CASSVTGLQPQHF. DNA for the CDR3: TGTGCCAGCAGTGTAACAGGGTTGCAGCCCCAGCATTTT.

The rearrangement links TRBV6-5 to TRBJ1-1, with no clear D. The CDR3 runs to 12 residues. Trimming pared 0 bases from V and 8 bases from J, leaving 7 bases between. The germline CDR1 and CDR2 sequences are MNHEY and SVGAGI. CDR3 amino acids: CASSYSGGEAFF. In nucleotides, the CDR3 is TGTGCCAGCAGTTACTCGGGTGGGGAAGCTTTCTTT.

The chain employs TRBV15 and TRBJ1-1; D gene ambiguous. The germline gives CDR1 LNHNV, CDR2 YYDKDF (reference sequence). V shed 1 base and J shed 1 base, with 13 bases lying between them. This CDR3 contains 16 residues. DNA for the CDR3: TGTGCCACCAGCAGAGGGGCTACGGGTAGGAACACTGAAGCTTTCTTT. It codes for CATSRGATGRNTEAFF.

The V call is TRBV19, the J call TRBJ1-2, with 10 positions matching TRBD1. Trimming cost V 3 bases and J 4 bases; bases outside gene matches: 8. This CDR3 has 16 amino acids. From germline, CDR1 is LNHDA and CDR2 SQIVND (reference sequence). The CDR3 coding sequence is TGTGCCAGTAGTATCGCCCTGACAGGGGGCCCCTATGGCTACACCTTC. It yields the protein CASSIALTGGPYGYTF.

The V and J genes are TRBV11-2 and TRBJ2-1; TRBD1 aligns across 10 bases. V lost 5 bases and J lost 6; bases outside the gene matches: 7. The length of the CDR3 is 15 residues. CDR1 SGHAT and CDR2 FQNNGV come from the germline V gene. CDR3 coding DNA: TGTGCCAGCAGCCTGGGGACAGGGGATCTCAATGAGCAGTTCTTC. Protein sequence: CASSLGTGDLNEQFF. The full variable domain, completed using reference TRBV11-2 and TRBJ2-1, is EAGVAQSPRYKIIEKRQSVAFWCNPISGHATLYWYQQILGQGPKLLIQFQNNGVVDDSQLPKDRFSAERLKGVDSTLKIQPAKLEDSAVYLCASSLGTGDLNEQFFGPGTRLTVL.

CDR3 residues: CSVRVGAGETQYF. CDR3 nucleotide sequence: TGCAGCGTTAGGGTGGGGGCCGGAGAGACCCAGTACTTC. The genes are TRBV29-1 and TRBJ2-5; tentative D call: TRBD1 (6 bases). CDR3 length equals 13 residues. Trimming cost V 5 bases and J 4 bases, with 14 bases left between them. Germline V gene lookup returns CDR1 SQVTM and CDR2 ANQGSEA.

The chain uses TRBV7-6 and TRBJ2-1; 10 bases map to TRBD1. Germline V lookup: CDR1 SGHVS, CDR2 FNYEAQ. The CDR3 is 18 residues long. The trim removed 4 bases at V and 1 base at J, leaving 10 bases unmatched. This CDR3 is CASSSSRDRGGSYNEQFF. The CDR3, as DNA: TGTGCCAGCAGCTCGTCCCGGGACAGGGGAGGGTCCTACAATGAGCAGTTCTTC.

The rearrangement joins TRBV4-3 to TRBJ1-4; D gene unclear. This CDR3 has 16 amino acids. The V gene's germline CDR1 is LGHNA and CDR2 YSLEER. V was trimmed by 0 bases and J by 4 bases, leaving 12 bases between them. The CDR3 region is CASSQDVPEVNEKLFF. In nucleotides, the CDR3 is TGCGCCAGCAGCCAAGATGTACCTGAGGTTAATGAAAAACTGTTTTTT.

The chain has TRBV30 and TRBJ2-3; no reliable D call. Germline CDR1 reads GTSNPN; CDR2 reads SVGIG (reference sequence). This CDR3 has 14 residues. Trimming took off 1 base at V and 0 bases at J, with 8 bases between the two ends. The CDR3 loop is CAWSGLLSTDTQYF. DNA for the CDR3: TGTGCCTGGAGTGGACTTCTGAGCACAGATACGCAGTATTTT.

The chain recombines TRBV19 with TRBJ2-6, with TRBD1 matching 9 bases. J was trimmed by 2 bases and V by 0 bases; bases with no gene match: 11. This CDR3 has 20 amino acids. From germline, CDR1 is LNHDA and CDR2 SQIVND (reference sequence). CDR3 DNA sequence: TGTGCCAGTAGTATAGACCCCGGGACAGGGTTTGGTGCTGGGGCCAACGTCCTGACTTTC. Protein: CASSIDPGTGFGAGANVLTF.

The CDR3 here is CASSSSSRTGGEQYF. DNA for the CDR3: TGTGCCAGCAGCTCTTCTTCTCGGACAGGGGGCGAGCAGTACTTC. This chain uses TRBV9 with TRBJ2-7; 10 bases are a match to TRBD1. The CDR3 consists of 15 residues. Germline V gene lookup returns CDR1 SGDLS and CDR2 YYNGEE. J lost 6 bases, V lost 4 bases, and 10 bases had no gene match.

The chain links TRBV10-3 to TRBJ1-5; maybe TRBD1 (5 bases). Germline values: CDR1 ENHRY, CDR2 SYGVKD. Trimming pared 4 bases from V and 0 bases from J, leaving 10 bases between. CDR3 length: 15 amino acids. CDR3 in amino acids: CAISAIDSSNQPQHF. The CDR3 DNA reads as TGTGCCATCAGTGCGATTGACAGTAGCAATCAGCCCCAGCATTTT.

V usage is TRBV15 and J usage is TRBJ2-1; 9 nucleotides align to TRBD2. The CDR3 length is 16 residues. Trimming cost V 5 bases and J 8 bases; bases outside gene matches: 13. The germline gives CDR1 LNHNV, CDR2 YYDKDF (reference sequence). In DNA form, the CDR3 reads TGTGCCACCAGCCCTGAGCGGGAGGTTATGTTTTATGAGCAGTTCTTC. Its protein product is CATSPEREVMFYEQFF.

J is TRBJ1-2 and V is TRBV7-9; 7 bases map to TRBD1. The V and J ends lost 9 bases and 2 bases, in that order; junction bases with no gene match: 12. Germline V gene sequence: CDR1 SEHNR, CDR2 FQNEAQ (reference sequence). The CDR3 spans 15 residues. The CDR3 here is CASYRQGSKNYGYTF. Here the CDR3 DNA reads TGTGCCAGTTATAGACAGGGTTCGAAAAACTATGGCTACACCTTC.

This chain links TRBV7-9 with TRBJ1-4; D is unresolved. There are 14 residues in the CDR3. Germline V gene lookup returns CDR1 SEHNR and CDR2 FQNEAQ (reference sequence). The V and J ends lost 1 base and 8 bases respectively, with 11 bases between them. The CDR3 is CASSLGASAEKLFF. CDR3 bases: TGTGCCAGCAGCTTAGGGGCATCAGCGGAAAAACTGTTTTTT.